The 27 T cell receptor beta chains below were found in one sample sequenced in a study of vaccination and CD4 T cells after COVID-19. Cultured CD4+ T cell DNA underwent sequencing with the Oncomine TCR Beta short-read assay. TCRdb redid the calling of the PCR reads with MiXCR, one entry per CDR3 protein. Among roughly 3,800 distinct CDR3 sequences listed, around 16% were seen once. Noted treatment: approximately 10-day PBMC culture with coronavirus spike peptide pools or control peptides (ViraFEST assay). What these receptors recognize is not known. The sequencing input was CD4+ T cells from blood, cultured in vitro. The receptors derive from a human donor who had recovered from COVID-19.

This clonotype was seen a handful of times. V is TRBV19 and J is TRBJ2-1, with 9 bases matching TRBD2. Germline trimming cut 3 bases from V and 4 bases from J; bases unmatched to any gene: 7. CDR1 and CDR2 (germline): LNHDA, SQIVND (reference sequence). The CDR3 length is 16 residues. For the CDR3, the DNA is TGTGCCAGTAGTATTTCTGGACTAGCGAAATACAATGAGCAGTTCTTC. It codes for CASSISGLAKYNEQFF. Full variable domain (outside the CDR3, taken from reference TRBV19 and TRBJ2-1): DGGITQSPKYLFRKEGQNVTLSCEQNLNHDAMYWYRQDPGQGLRLIYYSQIVNDFQKGDIAEGYSVSREKKESFPLTVTSAQKNPTAFYLCASSISGLAKYNEQFFGPGTRLTVL.

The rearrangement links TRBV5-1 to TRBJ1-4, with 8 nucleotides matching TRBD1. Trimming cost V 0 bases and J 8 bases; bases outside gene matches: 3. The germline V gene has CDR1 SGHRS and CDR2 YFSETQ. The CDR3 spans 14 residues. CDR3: CASSLGQGLEKLFF. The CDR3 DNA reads TGCGCCAGCAGCTTGGGACAGGGGCTCGAAAAACTGTTTTTT.

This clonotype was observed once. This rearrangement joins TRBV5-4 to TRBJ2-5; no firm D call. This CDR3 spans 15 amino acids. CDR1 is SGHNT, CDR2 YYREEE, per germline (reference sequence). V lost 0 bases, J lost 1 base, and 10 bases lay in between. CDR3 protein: CASSLEMGIQETQYF. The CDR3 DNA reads TGTGCCAGCAGCTTGGAGATGGGGATCCAAGAGACCCAGTACTTC.

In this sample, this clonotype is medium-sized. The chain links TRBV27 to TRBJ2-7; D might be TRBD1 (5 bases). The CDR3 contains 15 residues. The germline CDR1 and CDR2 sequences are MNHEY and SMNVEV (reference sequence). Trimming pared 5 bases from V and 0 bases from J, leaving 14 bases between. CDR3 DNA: TGTGCCAGCAGTCCGGCTGGGGCCCCCTCCTACGAGCAGTACTTC. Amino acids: CASSPAGAPSYEQYF.

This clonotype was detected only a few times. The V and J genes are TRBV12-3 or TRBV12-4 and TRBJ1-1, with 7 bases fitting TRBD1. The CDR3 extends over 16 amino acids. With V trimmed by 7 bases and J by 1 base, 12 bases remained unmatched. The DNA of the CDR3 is TGTGCCAGCACCCCGGGGGGGAAGGGGGCGAACACTGAAGCTTTCTTT. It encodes CASTPGGKGANTEAFF.

Written as DNA, the CDR3 is TGTGCCAGCTCACAAGGGAGTCAAGAGACCCAGTACTTC. Amino acid sequence: CASSQGSQETQYF. The rearrangement uses TRBV18 and TRBJ2-5, with TRBD2 as a possible D gene (5 bases). The germline CDR1 and CDR2 sequences are KGHSH and LQKENI. V lost 4 bases and J 2 bases, leaving 8 bases between the germline ends. The CDR3 has 13 residues.

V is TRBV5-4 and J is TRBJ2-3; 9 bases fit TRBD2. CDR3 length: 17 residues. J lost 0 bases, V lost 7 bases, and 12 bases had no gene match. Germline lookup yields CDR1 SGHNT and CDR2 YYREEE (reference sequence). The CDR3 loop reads CASRESSGGLSTDTQYF. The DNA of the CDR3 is TGTGCCAGCCGGGAAAGTAGCGGGGGCCTCAGCACAGATACGCAGTATTTT.

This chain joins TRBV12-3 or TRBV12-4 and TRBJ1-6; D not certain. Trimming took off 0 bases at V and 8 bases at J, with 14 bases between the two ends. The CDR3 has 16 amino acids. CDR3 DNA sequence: TGTGCCAGCAGTTTAGCATCGGGAGGGCAGGATTCACCCCTCCACTTT. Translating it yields CASSLASGGQDSPLHF.

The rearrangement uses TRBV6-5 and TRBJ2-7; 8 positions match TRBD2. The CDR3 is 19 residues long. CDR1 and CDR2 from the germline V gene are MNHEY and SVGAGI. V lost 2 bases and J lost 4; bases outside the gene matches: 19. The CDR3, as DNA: TGTGCCAGCAGTTACACGTCCGGGGGGGCTAATCCCCACCTATACGAGCAGTACTTC. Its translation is CASSYTSGGANPHLYEQYF.

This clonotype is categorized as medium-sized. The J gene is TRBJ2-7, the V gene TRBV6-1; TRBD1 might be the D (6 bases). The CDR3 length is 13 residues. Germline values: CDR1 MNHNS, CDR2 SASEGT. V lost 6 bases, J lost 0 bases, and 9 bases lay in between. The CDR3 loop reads CASRQTGSYEQYF. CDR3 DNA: TGTGCCAGCAGACAGACAGGCTCCTACGAGCAGTACTTC.

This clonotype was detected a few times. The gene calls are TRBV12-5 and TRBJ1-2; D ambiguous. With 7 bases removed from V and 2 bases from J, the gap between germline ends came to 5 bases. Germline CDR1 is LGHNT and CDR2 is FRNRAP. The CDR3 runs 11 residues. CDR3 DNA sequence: TGTGCTAGTGCAGCAAACTATGGCTACACCTTC. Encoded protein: CASAANYGYTF.

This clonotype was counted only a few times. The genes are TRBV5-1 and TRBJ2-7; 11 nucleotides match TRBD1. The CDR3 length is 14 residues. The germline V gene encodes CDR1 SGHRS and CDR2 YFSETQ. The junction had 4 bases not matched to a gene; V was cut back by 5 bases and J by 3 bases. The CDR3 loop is CASRSGTGGYEQYF. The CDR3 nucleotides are TGCGCCAGCAGGTCTGGGACAGGGGGCTACGAGCAGTACTTC.

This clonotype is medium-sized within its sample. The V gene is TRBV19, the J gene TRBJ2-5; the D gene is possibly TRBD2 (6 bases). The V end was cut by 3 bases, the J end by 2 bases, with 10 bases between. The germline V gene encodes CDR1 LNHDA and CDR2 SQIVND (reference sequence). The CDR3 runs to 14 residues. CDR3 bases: TGTGCCAGTAGTATGCGGACTACACAAGAGACCCAGTACTTC. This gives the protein CASSMRTTQETQYF.

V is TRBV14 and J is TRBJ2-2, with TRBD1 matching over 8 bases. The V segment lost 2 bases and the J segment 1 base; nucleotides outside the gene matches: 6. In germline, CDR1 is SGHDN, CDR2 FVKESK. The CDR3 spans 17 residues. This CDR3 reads CASSQIIGQGNTGELFF. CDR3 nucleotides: TGTGCCAGCAGCCAAATAATAGGACAGGGGAACACCGGGGAGCTGTTTTTT.

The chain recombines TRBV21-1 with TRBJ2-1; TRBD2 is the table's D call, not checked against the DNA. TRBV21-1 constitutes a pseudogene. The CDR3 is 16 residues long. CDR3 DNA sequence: TGTGCCAGCAGCGACGGGTGGGAGGGGCCTCACAATGAGCAGTTCTTC. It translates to CASSDGWEGPHNEQFF.

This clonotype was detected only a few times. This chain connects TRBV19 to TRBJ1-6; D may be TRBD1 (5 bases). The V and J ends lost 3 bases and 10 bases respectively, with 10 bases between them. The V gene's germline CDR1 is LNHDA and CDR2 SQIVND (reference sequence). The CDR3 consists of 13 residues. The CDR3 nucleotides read TGTGCCAGTAGTATCGGACGGACATCACCCCTCCACTTT. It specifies CASSIGRTSPLHF.

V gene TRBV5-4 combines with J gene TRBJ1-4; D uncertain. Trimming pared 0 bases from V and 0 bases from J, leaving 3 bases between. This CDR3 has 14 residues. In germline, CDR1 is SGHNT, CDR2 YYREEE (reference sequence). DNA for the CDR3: TGTGCCAGCAGCTTGGCAGCAACTAATGAAAAACTGTTTTTT. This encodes CASSLAATNEKLFF. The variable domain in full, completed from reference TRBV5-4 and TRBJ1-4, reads ETGVTQSPTHLIKTRGQQVTLRCSSQSGHNTVSWYQQALGQGPQFIFQYYREEENGRGNFPPRFSGLQFPNYSSELNVNALELDDSALYLCASSLAATNEKLFFGSGTQLSVL.

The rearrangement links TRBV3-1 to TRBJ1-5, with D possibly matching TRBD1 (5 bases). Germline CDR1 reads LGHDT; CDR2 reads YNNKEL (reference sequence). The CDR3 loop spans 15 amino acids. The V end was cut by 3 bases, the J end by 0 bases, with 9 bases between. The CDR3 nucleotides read TGTGCCAGCAGCCAGGACACACTTAGCAATCAGCCCCAGCATTTT. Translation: CASSQDTLSNQPQHF.

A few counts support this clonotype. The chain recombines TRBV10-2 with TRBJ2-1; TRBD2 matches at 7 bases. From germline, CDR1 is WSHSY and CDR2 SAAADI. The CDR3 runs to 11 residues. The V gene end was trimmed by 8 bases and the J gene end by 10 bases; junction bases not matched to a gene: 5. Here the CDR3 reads CASQLAVEQFF. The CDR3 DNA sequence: TGCGCCAGCCAGCTAGCGGTCGAGCAGTTCTTC.

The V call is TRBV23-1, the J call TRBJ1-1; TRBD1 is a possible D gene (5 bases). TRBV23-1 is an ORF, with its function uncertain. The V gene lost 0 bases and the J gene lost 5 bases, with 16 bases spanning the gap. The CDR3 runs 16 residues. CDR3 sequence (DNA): TGCGCCAGCAGTCAATCGACGCCAGGGAGAGGGACTGAAGCTTTCTTT. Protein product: CASSQSTPGRGTEAFF.

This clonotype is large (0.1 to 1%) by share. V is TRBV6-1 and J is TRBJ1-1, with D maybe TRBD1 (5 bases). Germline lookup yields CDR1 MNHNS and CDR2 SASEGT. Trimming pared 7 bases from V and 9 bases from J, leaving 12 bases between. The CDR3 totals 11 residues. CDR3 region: CASTKGEKAFF. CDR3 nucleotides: TGTGCCAGCACGAAAGGGGAAAAAGCTTTCTTT.

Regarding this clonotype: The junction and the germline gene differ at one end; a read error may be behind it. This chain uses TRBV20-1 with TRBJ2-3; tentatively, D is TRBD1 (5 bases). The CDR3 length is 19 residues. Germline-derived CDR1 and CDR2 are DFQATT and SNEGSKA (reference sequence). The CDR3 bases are TGCAGTGCTAGAGGGGTAGTGGCTCCGTACCTGATTAGCACAGGTACGCAGTATTTT. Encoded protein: CSARGVVAPYLISTGTQYF.

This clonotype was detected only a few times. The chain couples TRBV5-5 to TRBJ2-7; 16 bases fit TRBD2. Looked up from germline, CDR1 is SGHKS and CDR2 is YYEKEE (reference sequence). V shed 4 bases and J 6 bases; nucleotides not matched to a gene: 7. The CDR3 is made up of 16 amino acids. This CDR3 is CASSPGLAGGRGEQYF. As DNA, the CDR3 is TGTGCCAGCAGCCCGGGACTAGCGGGGGGGCGAGGCGAGCAGTACTTC.

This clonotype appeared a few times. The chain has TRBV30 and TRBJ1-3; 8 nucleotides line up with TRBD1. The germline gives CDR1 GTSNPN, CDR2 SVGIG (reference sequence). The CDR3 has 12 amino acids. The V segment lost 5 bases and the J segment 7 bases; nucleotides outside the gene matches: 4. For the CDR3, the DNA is TGTGCCTGGGAAACAGGGGGGAACACCATATATTTT. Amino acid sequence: CAWETGGNTIYF.

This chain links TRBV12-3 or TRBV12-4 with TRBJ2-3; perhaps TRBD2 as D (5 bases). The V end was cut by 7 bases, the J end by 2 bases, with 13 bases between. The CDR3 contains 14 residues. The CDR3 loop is CASTIGLSTDTQYF. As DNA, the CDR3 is TGTGCCAGCACTATCGGACTCTCCACAGATACGCAGTATTTT.

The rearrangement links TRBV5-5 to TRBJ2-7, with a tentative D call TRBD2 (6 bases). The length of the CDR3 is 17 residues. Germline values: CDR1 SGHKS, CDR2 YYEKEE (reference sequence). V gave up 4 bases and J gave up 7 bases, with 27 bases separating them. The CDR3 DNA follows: TGTGCCAGCAGCCAAAATACACGTTCGGGGGTTCGGAGGGAGCAGTACTTC. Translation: CASSQNTRSGVRREQYF.

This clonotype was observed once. The CDR3 is CSASRTSGGLQFF. The CDR3 DNA follows: TGCAGTGCTTCTAGGACTAGCGGGGGGTTACAGTTCTTC. The V and J genes are TRBV20-1 and TRBJ2-1; 14 bases line up with TRBD2. Germline V lookup: CDR1 DFQATT, CDR2 SNEGSKA (reference sequence). This CDR3 has 13 amino acids. The trim removed 5 bases at V and 13 bases at J, leaving 7 bases unmatched.